These 7 T cell receptor beta chains originate from one sample sequenced in a study of memory B cells and T cells in multiple sclerosis. After stimulus-free culture, autoproliferating CFSE-dim and non-proliferating CFSE-high T cells were sequenced separately. Cultures began with some 52 million CFSE-labeled PBMCs, unstimulated for roughly seven days, with replicate wells pooled. Their antigen targets remain unknown. Profiling relied on immunoSEQ multiplex PCR, and the TCRdb table lists in-frame clones only, not all of them. The repertoire holds about 12,000 clones, approximately 85% seen once, with 2.8% in the top ten. Sequencing was performed on PBMCs from blood kept in culture. The receptor source for this set is a human donor with multiple sclerosis.

The V call is TRBV19, the J call TRBJ1-1; 10 nucleotides match TRBD1. Germline lookup yields CDR1 LNHDA and CDR2 SQIVND (reference sequence). This CDR3 is built from 17 residues. V lost 3 bases to trimming and J lost 3 bases; unmatched junction nucleotides: 10. In DNA, the CDR3 is TGTGCCAGTAGTATCCCCCCCCGGACAGGGGGGGACACTGAAGCTTTCTTT. The encoded protein is CASSIPPRTGGDTEAFF.

The rearrangement uses TRBV7-8 and TRBJ2-7, with 15 positions matching TRBD2. Germline V lookup: CDR1 SGHVS, CDR2 FQNEAQ. With 5 bases clipped from V and 3 bases from J, the junction kept 11 bases outside the gene matches. This CDR3 spans 18 amino acids. The CDR3 DNA is TGTGCCAGCAGCCCAGGACTAGCGGGGGGGCCTAGGTTCTACGAGCAGTACTTC. This encodes CASSPGLAGGPRFYEQYF.

This clone came up a few times. This chain joins TRBV7-9 and TRBJ1-4, with D possibly TRBD1 on 5 matching bases. Between the trimmed V and J ends, which lost 2 bases and 5 bases, there was a span of 9 bases. This CDR3 comprises 14 residues. The germline gives CDR1 SEHNR, CDR2 FQNEAQ (reference sequence). CDR3 in DNA: TGTGCCAGCAGCTTAAGGGCAGGGAATGAAAAACTGTTTTTT. This translates into CASSLRAGNEKLFF.

Concerning this clone itself: Likely a read error: the CDR3 ends without its conserved phenylalanine or tryptophan. It is unclear where the CDR3 begins or ends on the DNA, so no DNA is shown, and the CDR3 is as TCRdb lists it. The chain couples TRBV12-5 to TRBJ1-1; TRBD1 reflects the table's D call only, with no check against the DNA. Germline-derived CDR1 and CDR2 are LGHNT and FRNRAP. The CDR3 extends over 9 residues, inclusive of both ends. CDR3 residues: CASGHDKGL.

This clone occurred a few times. The chain carries TRBV6-1 and TRBJ2-5, with TRBD2 as a possible D gene (5 bases). CDR1 is MNHNS, CDR2 SASEGT, per germline. The CDR3 loop spans 13 amino acids. Between the trimmed V and J ends, which lost 6 bases and 4 bases, there was a span of 12 bases. The CDR3 is CASRDWIGETQYF. Here the CDR3 DNA reads TGTGCCAGCAGGGACTGGATAGGAGAGACCCAGTACTTC.

The V gene is TRBV5-4, the J gene TRBJ1-1; 7 bases are shared with TRBD1. Trimming at V came to 4 bases and at J to 6 bases, leaving 9 bases not matched to a gene. This CDR3 is built from 14 residues. From germline, CDR1 is SGHNT and CDR2 YYREEE (reference sequence). CDR3 DNA: TGTGCCAGCAGCACCAAGGGGGCGCCGGCTGAAGCTTTCTTT. It specifies CASSTKGAPAEAFF.

The rearrangement links TRBV5-1 to TRBJ2-3; D tentatively fits TRBD1 or TRBD2 (5 bases each). The CDR3 has 14 amino acids. In germline, CDR1 is SGHRS, CDR2 YFSETQ. V was pared by 0 bases and J by 6 bases, with 11 bases between. DNA for the CDR3: TGCGCCAGCAGCTTGGTGGTGGGGGACGATACGCAGTATTTT. Translated, it gives CASSLVVGDDTQYF.